This T cell receptor beta chain was found in a study of cytomegalovirus exposure and HLA in healthy donors. PCR involved 60 Vbeta and 13 Jbeta primers. Clones were sequenced by immunoSEQ multiplex PCR, and TCRdb holds only the in-frame ones, with some missing. The sample contains approximately 200,000 clones, 75% to 85% of which appear only once. The donors comprised healthy bone marrow donors. The CDR3 consists of 14 residues. Germline V gives CDR1 MNHNY, CDR2 SVGAGI (reference sequence). After removal of 10 bases from V and 3 bases from J, the junction contained 11 bases not matched to a gene. In this sample, this clone turned up a few times.

Material for sequencing was PBMCs. The sequence was obtained from a girl between 10 and 17 years old in good health and CMV-seronegative. The chain joins TRBV6-6 to TRBJ2-7, with 8 bases fitting TRBD2. The CDR3 spells CATNPPGGLYEQYF. The CDR3 DNA reads TGTGCCACCAACCCTCCGGGGGGGCTCTACGAGCAGTACTTC.